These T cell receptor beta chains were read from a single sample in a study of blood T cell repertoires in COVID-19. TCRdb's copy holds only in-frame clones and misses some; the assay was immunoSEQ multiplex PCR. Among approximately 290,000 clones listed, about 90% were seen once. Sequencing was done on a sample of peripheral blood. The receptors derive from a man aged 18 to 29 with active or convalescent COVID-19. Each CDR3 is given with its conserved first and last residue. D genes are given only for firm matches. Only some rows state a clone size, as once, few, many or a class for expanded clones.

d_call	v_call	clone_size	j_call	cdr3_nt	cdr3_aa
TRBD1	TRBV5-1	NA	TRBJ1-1	TGCGCCAGCGGTAAACCGGGACAGGGTTTTACTGAAGCTTTCTTT	CASGKPGQGFTEAFF
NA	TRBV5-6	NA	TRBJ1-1	TGTGCCAGCAGCGTCCAGGGTTATGTTAACACTGAAGCTTTCTTT	CASSVQGYVNTEAFF
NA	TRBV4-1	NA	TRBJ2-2	TGCGCCAGCAGCCAATTAGAGAACGGGGAGCTGTTTTTT	CASSQLENGELFF
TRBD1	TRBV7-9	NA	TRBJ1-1	TGTGCCAGCAGTCGATCCGGGACAGGCCGTTTTACTGAAGCTTTCTTT	CASSRSGTGRFTEAFF
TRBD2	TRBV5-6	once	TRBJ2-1	TGTGCCAGCAGCACCCCGGGACTAGCCAATGAGCAGTTCTTC	CASSTPGLANEQFF
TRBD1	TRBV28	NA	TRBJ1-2	TGTGCCAGCAGACCCACCGGGACAGGGGGCTCTGGCTACACCTTC	CASRPTGTGGSGYTF
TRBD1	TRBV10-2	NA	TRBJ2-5	TGCGCCACCCAACAGGGGATTGAGACCCAGTACTTC	CATQQGIETQYF
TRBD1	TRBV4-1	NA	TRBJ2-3	TGCGCCAGCAGCCAAATAGGGACAGGTCGTAGCACAGATACGCAGTATTTT	CASSQIGTGRSTDTQYF
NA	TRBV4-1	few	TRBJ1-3	TGCGCCAGCAGCCAAGTGCCCCAGATTGGAAACACCATATATTTT	CASSQVPQIGNTIYF
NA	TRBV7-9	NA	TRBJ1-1	TGTGCCAGCAGCTTTACAGGTAGAACTGAAGCTTTCTTT	CASSFTGRTEAFF
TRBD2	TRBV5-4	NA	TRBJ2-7	TGTGCCAGCAGCTTTCCCGGACTAGCGGACTACGAGCAGTACTTC	CASSFPGLADYEQYF
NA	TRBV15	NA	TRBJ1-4	TGTGCCACCAGCAGCCTTTTTGAAAAACTGTTTTTT	CATSSLFEKLFF
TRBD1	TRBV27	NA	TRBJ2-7	TGTGCCAGCAGTGCCTCAACAGGGGCCTTCTACGAGCAGTACTTC	CASSASTGAFYEQYF
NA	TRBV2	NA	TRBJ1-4	TGTGCCAGCAGTGAAGGGGCAGGATATGAAAAACTGTTTTTT	CASSEGAGYEKLFF
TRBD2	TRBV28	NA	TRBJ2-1	TGTGCCAGCAGTTTCGGACTAGCGGGGACAAACAATGAGCAGTTCTTC	CASSFGLAGTNNEQFF
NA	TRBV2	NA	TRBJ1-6	TGTGCCAGCAGTGAATATGGAGAGTGGCTCAATTTATTT	CASSEYGEWLNLF
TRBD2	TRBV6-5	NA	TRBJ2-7	TGTGCCAGCAGAAGTAGGACTAGCCCGAAGCAGTACTTC	CASRSRTSPKQYF
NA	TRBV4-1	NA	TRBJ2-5	TGCGCCAGCAGCCAAGCAGTACTAGAAGAGACCCAGTACTTC	CASSQAVLEETQYF
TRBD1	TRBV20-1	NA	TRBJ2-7	TGCAGTGCTAGTCATCGGGCAGGGGGCTTCTACGAGCAGTACTTC	CSASHRAGGFYEQYF
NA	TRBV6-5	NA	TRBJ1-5	TGTGCCAGCAGTTACGGCGGTAGCAATCAGCCCCAGCATTTT	CASSYGGSNQPQHF
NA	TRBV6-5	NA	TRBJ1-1	TGTGCCAGCAGTTACGGTCGGGGCAGGGGGAACACTGAAGCTTTCTTT	CASSYGRGRGNTEAFF
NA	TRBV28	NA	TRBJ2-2	TGTGCCAGCAGGCCAGGGTGGCGCGACACCGGGGAGCTGTTTTTT	CASRPGWRDTGELFF
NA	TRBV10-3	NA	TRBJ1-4	TGTGCCATCAGCGCTGGACAGATTGCAACTAATGAAAAACTGTTTTTT	CAISAGQIATNEKLFF
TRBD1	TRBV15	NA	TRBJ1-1	TGTGCCACCAGCAGAGATTGGACAGGGAGTGAAGCTTTCTTT	CATSRDWTGSEAFF
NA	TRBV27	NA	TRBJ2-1	TGTGCCAGCAGTTTACAGGGGAGTGCTGAGCAGTTCTTC	CASSLQGSAEQFF
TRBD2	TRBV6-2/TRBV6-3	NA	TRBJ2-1	TGTGCCAGCAGTTACCAGACTAGCGGGGAACACAATGAGCAGTTCTTC	CASSYQTSGEHNEQFF
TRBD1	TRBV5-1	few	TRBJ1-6	TGCGCCAGCAGCTTGGACCAGCCGGGACAGGGCGATTCACCCCTCCACTTT	CASSLDQPGQGDSPLHF
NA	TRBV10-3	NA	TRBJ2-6	TGTGCCATCAGTGGCCTATCTGGGGCCAACGTCCTGACTTTC	CAISGLSGANVLTF
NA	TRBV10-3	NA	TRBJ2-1	TGTGCCATCAGACGTGATGGGGCTACTGACAATGAGCAGTTCTTC	CAIRRDGATDNEQFF
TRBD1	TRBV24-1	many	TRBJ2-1	TGTGCCACCAGTGAAAAGGGACAGGGATTCTACAATGAGCAGTTCTTC	CATSEKGQGFYNEQFF
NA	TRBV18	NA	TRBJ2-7	TGTGCCAGCTCATCTGGGACTTCCGAGTACGAGCAGTACTTC	CASSSGTSEYEQYF